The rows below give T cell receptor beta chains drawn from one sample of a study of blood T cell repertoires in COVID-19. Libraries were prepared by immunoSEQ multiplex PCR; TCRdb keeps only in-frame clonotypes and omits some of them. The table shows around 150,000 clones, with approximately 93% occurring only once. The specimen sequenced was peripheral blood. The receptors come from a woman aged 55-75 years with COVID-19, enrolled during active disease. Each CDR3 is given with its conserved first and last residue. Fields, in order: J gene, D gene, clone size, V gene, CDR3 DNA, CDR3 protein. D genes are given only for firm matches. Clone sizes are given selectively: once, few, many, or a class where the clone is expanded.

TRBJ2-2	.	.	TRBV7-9	TGTGCCAGCAGCATATGGACAGAGGCCAGGTCGGAGCTGTTTTTT	CASSIWTEARSELFF
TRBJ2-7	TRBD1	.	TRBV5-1	TGCGCCAGCAGCTTGGGGGACAGGGCTTCGGGAGAGCAGTACTTC	CASSLGDRASGEQYF
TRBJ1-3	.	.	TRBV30	TGTGCCTGGAGTGTCAACAGGGCTGGAAACACCATATATTTT	CAWSVNRAGNTIYF
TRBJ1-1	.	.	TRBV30	TGTGCCTGGAGTGTAACGGGCGGGGAGACTGAAGCTTTCTTT	CAWSVTGGETEAFF
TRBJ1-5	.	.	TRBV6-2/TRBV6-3	TGTGCCAGCAGTCCGGAGGGGGGGGGCAATCAGCCCCAGCATTTT	CASSPEGGGNQPQHF
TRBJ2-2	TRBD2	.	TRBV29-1	TGCAGCGTGCTCCGGGGGGGTGGCGGGGAGCTGTTTTTT	CSVLRGGGGELFF
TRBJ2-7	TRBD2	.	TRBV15	TGTGCCACCAGCAGAGGCGGGAGGGCCTACGAGCAGTACTTC	CATSRGGRAYEQYF
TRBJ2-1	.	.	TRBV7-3	TGTGCCAGCAGCCCCCCTGGGACACAGTACAATGAGCAGTTCTTC	CASSPPGTQYNEQFF
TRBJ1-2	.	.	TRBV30	TGTGCCTGGAGTCTCGGGAACTATGGCTACACCTTC	CAWSLGNYGYTF
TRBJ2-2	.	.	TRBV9	TGTGCCAGCAGCCCGGACATATCCGCCGGGGAGCTGTTTTTT	CASSPDISAGELFF
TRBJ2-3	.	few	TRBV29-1	TGCAGCGTGACAACCACAGGGTCCTTCACAGATACGCAGTATTTT	CSVTTTGSFTDTQYF